Listed here are 31 T cell receptor beta chains from one sample, sequenced in a study of technical replicates of blood from a handful of donors. Assay used: immunoSEQ multiplex PCR; TCRdb lists only in-frame clones, some missing. The table includes more than 90,000 clones, 85% to 95% detected once. The material sequenced was T cells isolated from PBMCs. These receptors all come from a human donor in good health.

V and J are TRBV6-5 and TRBJ2-1; TRBD2 might be the D (6 bases). The germline V gene has CDR1 MNHEY and CDR2 SVGAGI. Trimming pared 4 bases from V and 3 bases from J, leaving 16 bases between. This CDR3 comprises 16 residues. CDR3 nucleotide sequence: TGTGCCAGCAGTTTCATTTCCGGGACTCTCTACAATGAGCAGTTCTTC. It translates to CASSFISGTLYNEQFF.

The chain is built from TRBV5-5 and TRBJ2-1; D possibly corresponds to TRBD2 (6 bases). V shed 0 bases and J shed 7 bases, with 17 bases lying between them. The CDR3 extends over 16 amino acids. Germline assignment: CDR1 SGHKS and CDR2 YYEKEE (reference sequence). Here the CDR3 reads CASSLVTGAAANEQFF. The CDR3 DNA sequence: TGTGCCAGCAGCTTGGTGACGGGAGCGGCCGCAAATGAGCAGTTCTTC.

The chain couples TRBV11-2 to TRBJ1-3, with no clear D. This CDR3 comprises 15 residues. Germline V lookup: CDR1 SGHAT, CDR2 FQNNGV. V lost 0 bases to trimming and J lost 0 bases, with 6 bases between them. The CDR3 region is CASSLEPGSGNTIYF. Written as DNA, the CDR3 is TGTGCCAGCAGCTTAGAACCAGGCTCTGGAAACACCATATATTTT.

J is TRBJ2-2 and V is TRBV9, with 7 bases fitting TRBD2. CDR3 size: 15 residues. V shed 2 bases and J 4 bases; nucleotides not matched to a gene: 5. CDR1 is SGDLS and CDR2 is YYNGEE in the germline V gene. CDR3 loop: CASSVPGTTTGELFF. CDR3 nucleotides: TGTGCCAGCAGCGTTCCCGGGACTACCACCGGGGAGCTGTTTTTT.

V is TRBV2 and J is TRBJ1-5, with TRBD1 identical over 9 bases. With V trimmed by 8 bases and J by 5 bases, 7 bases remained unmatched. The CDR3 sequence is 14 residues long. Germline CDR1 SNHLY, CDR2 FYNNEI. DNA for the CDR3: TGTGCCAGCGGGGGACAGGGCTTCTATCAGCCCCAGCATTTT. This encodes CASGGQGFYQPQHF.

The CDR3 reads CASSPTGTQYEQYF. In nucleotides, the CDR3 is TGTGCCAGCAGTCCTACCGGGACACAGTACGAGCAGTACTTC. This rearrangement joins TRBV28 to TRBJ2-7, with a tentative D call TRBD1 (6 bases). Germline loops: CDR1 MDHEN, CDR2 SYDVKM. Trimming removed 5 bases at V and 4 bases at J, with 15 bases between. The CDR3 length is 14 residues.

The chain joins TRBV27 to TRBJ2-1; TRBD2 aligns across 13 bases. Germline V gene sequence: CDR1 MNHEY, CDR2 SMNVEV (reference sequence). The CDR3 covers 15 residues. Trimming removed 3 bases from V and 8 bases from J; junction bases left unmatched: 4. The CDR3 sequence: CASSFTSGRAYEQFF. DNA for the CDR3: TGTGCCAGCAGTTTCACTAGCGGGAGGGCCTATGAGCAGTTCTTC.

About this clone: One end of the junction varies from germline; a read error may be responsible. The chain couples TRBV6-5 to TRBJ2-7; a possible D gene is TRBD2 (5 bases). Germline-derived CDR1 and CDR2 are MNHEY and SVGAGI. This CDR3 spans 11 amino acids. The CDR3 protein is CASRGSTEDHF. The CDR3, as DNA: TGTGCCAGCAGGGGTTCGACGGAGGACCACTTC.

Here the CDR3 reads CASSQSGSYYNEQFF. The CDR3 region has the DNA TGCGCCAGCAGCCAAAGCGGGAGCTACTACAATGAGCAGTTCTTC. This sequence joins TRBV4-3 and TRBJ2-1; 8 positions agree with TRBD2. V shed 2 bases, J shed 3 bases, and the junction held 3 bases outside the gene matches. The CDR3 spans 15 residues. CDR1 and CDR2 from the germline V gene are LGHNA and YSLEER.

CDR3 nucleotides: TGTGCCAGCAGTGGGACAGGGATTAACACTGAAGCTTTCTTT. Translated, it gives CASSGTGINTEAFF. The chain joins TRBV2 to TRBJ1-1; 8 nucleotides agree with TRBD1. Per the germline V gene, CDR1 is SNHLY and CDR2 is FYNNEI. Trimming removed 4 bases from V and 2 bases from J; junction bases left unmatched: 3. The CDR3 loop spans 14 amino acids.

V is TRBV7-3 and J is TRBJ2-1, with 9 bases matching TRBD2. This CDR3 has 15 residues. With V trimmed by 6 bases and J by 7 bases, 10 bases remained unmatched. Germline V CDR1 and CDR2: SGHTA, FQGTGA. The CDR3 region is CASRDGTSRGNEQFF. In DNA, the CDR3 is TGTGCCAGCAGAGATGGGACTAGCAGGGGGAATGAGCAGTTCTTC.

CDR3 protein: CSVEGGPGGRGETQYF. In nucleotides, the CDR3 is TGCAGCGTTGAAGGAGGTCCCGGGGGGCGAGGAGAGACCCAGTACTTC. This sequence joins TRBV29-1 and TRBJ2-5; D perhaps matches TRBD2 (7 bases). CDR3 length equals 16 residues. V was cut by 1 base and J by 4 bases, with 19 bases left in between. Germline V CDR1 and CDR2: SQVTM, ANQGSEA.

The chain employs TRBV10-2 and TRBJ2-1; no clear D. The CDR3 runs 13 residues. With 6 bases removed from V and 6 bases from J, the gap between germline ends came to 12 bases. CDR1 WSHSY and CDR2 SAAADI come from the germline V gene. CDR3 region: CASRSGSTNEQFF. In DNA form, the CDR3 reads TGCGCCAGCAGGTCCGGGTCTACCAATGAGCAGTTCTTC.

The chain uses TRBV4-3 and TRBJ2-7; possibly TRBD2 for D (6 bases). The germline gives CDR1 LGHNA, CDR2 YSLEER. Trimming shortened V by 2 bases and J by 4 bases, and 12 bases separated the two germline ends. This CDR3 has 14 residues. The CDR3, as DNA: TGCGCCAGCAGCCAACTCGGGAGCGGTTACGAGCAGTACTTC. Its translation is CASSQLGSGYEQYF.

Remarks on this clone: This same CDR3 is encoded by further DNA sequences in the sample. J is TRBJ1-1 and V is TRBV27; D may be TRBD1 (6 bases). This CDR3 spans 13 amino acids. From germline, CDR1 is MNHEY and CDR2 SMNVEV (reference sequence). Trimming stripped 4 bases from V and 1 base from J, with 7 bases between. This CDR3 reads CASSYRENTEAFF. CDR3 nucleotides: TGTGCCAGCAGTTACAGGGAGAACACTGAAGCTTTCTTT.

This clone has just a few counts. The rearrangement uses TRBV9 and TRBJ1-1, with D possibly being TRBD1 (6 bases). V was clipped by 0 bases and J by 3 bases, with 12 bases between them. The CDR3 spans 15 residues. CDR1 is SGDLS and CDR2 is YYNGEE in the germline V gene. CDR3 DNA: TGTGCCAGCAGCGTAGCTAGGGGGAAGGACACTGAAGCTTTCTTT. Translating gives CASSVARGKDTEAFF.

The V and J genes are TRBV19 and TRBJ2-6; no reliable D call. CDR3 length: 19 amino acids. The V gene lost 4 bases and the J gene lost 0 bases, with 19 bases spanning the gap. The germline V gene has CDR1 LNHDA and CDR2 SQIVND (reference sequence). The CDR3 coding sequence is TGTGCCAGTAGTACAGAGACTCCCACGAACCCCTCTGGGGCCAACGTCCTGACTTTC. It encodes CASSTETPTNPSGANVLTF.

The V gene is TRBV7-2, the J gene TRBJ2-7, with D unresolved. The CDR3 is 13 amino acids. V was trimmed by 1 base and J by 2 bases, leaving 6 bases between them. Germline CDR1 reads SGHTA; CDR2 reads FQGNSA. The chain's CDR3 is CASSLDLPYEQYF. As DNA, the CDR3 is TGTGCCAGCAGCTTAGACTTACCCTACGAGCAGTACTTC.

CDR3 region: CASSEQVYEQYF. The CDR3 DNA sequence: TGTGCCAGCAGTGAACAGGTCTACGAGCAGTACTTC. V is TRBV2 and J is TRBJ2-7; no definite D call. The CDR3 is made up of 12 amino acids. V lost 2 bases and J lost 3, with 5 bases in between. CDR1 is SNHLY, CDR2 FYNNEI, per germline.

V usage is TRBV7-9 and J usage is TRBJ1-5, with D unresolved. V gave up 5 bases and J gave up 4 bases, with 12 bases separating them. This CDR3 region has 14 residues. Germline assignment: CDR1 SEHNR and CDR2 FQNEAQ (reference sequence). The CDR3 DNA follows: TGTGCCAGCAGCCGCGAACAGCTTAATCAGCCCCAGCATTTT. It codes for CASSREQLNQPQHF.

This chain connects TRBV7-8 to TRBJ1-4; D gene unclear. The CDR3 is 15 residues long. Trimming cost V 1 base and J 3 bases, with 9 bases left between them. Looked up from germline, CDR1 is SGHVS and CDR2 is FQNEAQ. In DNA form, the CDR3 reads TGTGCCAGCAGCTTAGGACTGAACCCTAATGAAAAACTGTTTTTT. It translates to CASSLGLNPNEKLFF. Filled out from reference TRBV7-8 and TRBJ1-4, the complete variable domain reads GAGVSQSPRYKVAKRGQDVALRCDPISGHVSLFWYQQALGQGPEFLTYFQNEAQLDKSGLPSDRFFAERPEGSVSTLKIQRTQQEDSAVYLCASSLGLNPNEKLFFGSGTQLSVL.

The chain employs TRBV19 and TRBJ1-2; 7 positions agree with TRBD1. The V gene end was trimmed by 3 bases and the J gene end by 8 bases; junction bases not matched to a gene: 12. The CDR3 is 15 residues long. Germline CDR1 LNHDA, CDR2 SQIVND (reference sequence). This CDR3 reads CASSMATGEIRGYTF. CDR3 sequence (DNA): TGTGCCAGTAGTATGGCTACAGGGGAAATACGGGGCTACACCTTC.

The chain uses TRBV11-2 and TRBJ2-1, with 7 bases aligning to TRBD2. V shed 1 base and J 7 bases; nucleotides not matched to a gene: 7. The germline V gene encodes CDR1 SGHAT and CDR2 FQNNGV. This CDR3 is 15 amino acids long. CDR3 in DNA: TGTGCCAGCAGCTTAGGGACTAGAGGGTGGAATGAGCAGTTCTTC. It encodes CASSLGTRGWNEQFF.

The chain joins TRBV4-3 to TRBJ1-4; D unclear. Trimming stripped 1 base from V and 3 bases from J, with 15 bases between. Germline CDR1 is LGHNA and CDR2 is YSLEER. This CDR3 spans 17 amino acids. This CDR3 is CASSQVSWRRSNEKLFF. For the CDR3, the DNA is TGCGCCAGCAGCCAAGTCAGTTGGAGACGGTCTAATGAAAAACTGTTTTTT.

The V call is TRBV11-3, the J call TRBJ2-7; D ambiguous. Germline V gives CDR1 SGHNT, CDR2 YENEEA. The V end lost 1 base, the J end lost 0 bases, and 16 bases lay between the germline ends. The CDR3 loop spans 17 amino acids. The CDR3 nucleotides read TGTGCCAGCAGCTTAGCTATTGGGCCAGGCATCTCCTACGAGCAGTACTTC. This codes for CASSLAIGPGISYEQYF.

The chain links TRBV10-3 to TRBJ1-1; 8 positions agree with TRBD1. Trimming took 4 bases from V and 6 from J; bases not matched to a gene: 10. The CDR3 is 15 amino acids. Germline CDR1 ENHRY, CDR2 SYGVKD. The CDR3 sequence is CAISARTGKFPEAFF. CDR3 in DNA: TGTGCCATCAGTGCTAGGACAGGGAAGTTCCCTGAAGCTTTCTTT.

CDR3 in amino acids: CASSLLGTSTDTQYF. As DNA, the CDR3 is TGCGCCAGCAGCTTGTTGGGGACTAGCACAGATACGCAGTATTTT. The V gene is TRBV5-1, the J gene TRBJ2-3; D may be TRBD2 (6 bases). The V gene's germline CDR1 is SGHRS and CDR2 YFSETQ. The CDR3 consists of 15 residues. Trimming cost V 1 base and J 0 bases, with 9 bases left between them.

CDR3 nucleotide sequence: TGTGCCAGCAGCGCTCGACAGAGCCCTTACGAGCAGTACTTC. Its translation is CASSARQSPYEQYF. The chain links TRBV9 to TRBJ2-7, with a possible D match to TRBD1 (5 bases). Per germline, CDR1 SGDLS and CDR2 YYNGEE. The length of the CDR3 is 14 residues. Trimming stripped 3 bases from V and 4 bases from J, with 14 bases between.

This clone was counted once. The genes are TRBV19 and TRBJ2-3, with 9 positions matching TRBD2. V lost 5 bases and J lost 3; bases outside the gene matches: 3. Germline CDR1 LNHDA, CDR2 SQIVND (reference sequence). CDR3 length equals 14 residues. The CDR3 region has the DNA TGTGCCAGTAGTCTAGCGGGATTAACAGATACGCAGTATTTT. Translating it yields CASSLAGLTDTQYF.

The chain combines TRBV27 with TRBJ1-4; D not resolved. The germline V and J ends were trimmed by 3 bases and 3 bases, with 14 bases remaining between them. Looked up from germline, CDR1 is MNHEY and CDR2 is SMNVEV (reference sequence). CDR3 length: 16 residues. The CDR3 sequence: CASSLEGSRANEKLFF. Written as DNA, the CDR3 is TGTGCCAGCAGTTTGGAGGGAAGTAGGGCTAATGAAAAACTGTTTTTT.

This chain uses TRBV4-1 with TRBJ1-4, with TRBD1 matching 7 bases. CDR3 length equals 16 residues. V trimming: 2 bases; J trimming: 2 bases; junction bases outside the gene matches: 5. The germline gives CDR1 MGHRA, CDR2 YSYEKL. CDR3 DNA sequence: TGCGCCAGCAGCCAACTTAGGGGGCGGACTAATGAAAAACTGTTTTTT. Its protein is CASSQLRGRTNEKLFF.